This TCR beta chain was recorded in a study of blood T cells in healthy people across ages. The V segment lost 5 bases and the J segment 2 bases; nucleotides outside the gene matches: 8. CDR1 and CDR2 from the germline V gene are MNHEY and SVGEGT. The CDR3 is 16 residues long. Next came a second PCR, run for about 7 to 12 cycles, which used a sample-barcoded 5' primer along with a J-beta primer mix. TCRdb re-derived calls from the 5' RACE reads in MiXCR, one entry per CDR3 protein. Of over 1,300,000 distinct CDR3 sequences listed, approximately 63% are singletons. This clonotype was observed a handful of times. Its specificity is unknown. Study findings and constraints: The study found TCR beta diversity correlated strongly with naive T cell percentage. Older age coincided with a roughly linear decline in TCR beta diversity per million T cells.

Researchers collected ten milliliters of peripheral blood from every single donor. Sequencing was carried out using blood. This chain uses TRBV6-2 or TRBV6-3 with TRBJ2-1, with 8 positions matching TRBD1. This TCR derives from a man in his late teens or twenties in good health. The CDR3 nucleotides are TGTGCCAGCAGTGCCCTTTTGGGACAGGCCTACAATGAGCAGTTCTTC. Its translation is CASSALLGQAYNEQFF.